This T cell receptor (beta chain) is from a study of cytomegalovirus exposure and HLA in healthy donors (dated by TCRdb to 2016 to 2017). Looking at the study overall: According to an earlier analysis of around 600 of the donors, 150 million to 200 million T cells yielded some 110 million unique TCR beta sequences and around 280 Gb of sequence data. On average, around 230,000 unique TCR beta nucleotide sequences were sequenced per donor among 350 to 400 genotyped donors of the cohort, with about 19% of those sequences being non-productive. An earlier analysis of fewer than 750 of the donors used high-throughput TCR beta sequencing to judge whether each TCR beta V gene segment behaved as functional or pseudogenic. To study patterns of TCR occurrence, a later analysis re-analyzed previously published TCR beta repertoires from several hundred donors and added high-resolution HLA genotyping. The T cell repertoires of around 730 subjects were profiled by immunosequencing and related to cytomegalovirus serostatus. To predict cytomegalovirus infection status, the study combined high-throughput TCR immunosequencing, statistical association of individual TCRs with disease status, and machine learning. Typing coverage varied by locus: roughly 629-630 donors for A, B, C, DRB1 and DQB1; approximately 500 for DQA1; nearly 610 for DPA1; some 470 for DPB1. Along with the approximately 700-subject first cohort, a separate validation cohort of over a hundred different subjects was used. Among the roughly 400 genotyped donors, about 83% belonged to the genetic ancestry cluster associated with self-reported Caucasian donors. Every repertoire in the discovery cohort had been generated on one and the same sequencing platform. Donor age, sex, ethnicity and CMV serostatus were collected together with the repertoire data. Rather than drawing on any new phenotypic data, the later analysis identified candidate immune exposures from TCR beta sequences and the way those sequences occurred across donors. In a later genetic analysis, genome-wide SNP genotypes for 398 of the 666 donors were used, and that subset was treated as a discovery cohort. The aim of the study was to test whether cataloging public T cell receptors could identify signatures of past pathogen exposure. A few DR-DQ haplotypes were treated as single units for association and clustering because of strong linkage in the cohort. Both class I and class II loci were covered by HLA typing, at four-digit resolution. About 300 gigabases of sequencing data and roughly 80 million unique TCR sequences made up an early release that covered around 640 HLA-typed donors.

This clone has only one observation. Its binding antigen is unknown. One end of the junction does not line up with germline, which may come from a read error. Library construction relied on the immunoSEQ multiplex PCR assay. The multiplex PCR relied on a mix of 60 forward primers for TCR Vbeta segments and 13 reverse primers for TCR Jbeta segments. The CDR3 region of rearranged TCR beta genes was amplified from genomic DNA by a multiplex PCR assay. On the Illumina HiSeq System, the amplified TCR beta libraries were sequenced as 87-base-pair reads. In the source study's methods: Across the 670 or so repertoires, a later analysis counted about 81 million unique TCR beta chains, approximately 10 million of which were shared by at least two donors. Raw reads were error-corrected and collapsed into unique sequences with a nearest-neighbor algorithm that merged closely related sequences to remove PCR and sequencing errors. To assign V, D and J gene segments, CDR3 sequences were aligned to IMGT reference sequences. Each retained sequence needed at least a six-nucleotide match to both a V gene segment and a J gene segment. A rearrangement was called productive if the CDR3 had no stop codons and remained in frame with V and J, and every other rearrangement was called non-productive. Following IMGT convention, CDR3 was defined as the stretch from the second conserved V-encoded cysteine to the conserved J-encoded phenylalanine. The earlier analysis of a few hundred of the donors excluded any sequence lacking an unambiguous match to a single V gene segment. An earlier analysis of 587 of the donors called V segments functional above 56.7% productive rearrangements and segregating when the between-donor standard deviation exceeded 5%. To diagnose cytomegalovirus status from the catalog of TCR beta chain sequences, a statistical classification framework was built. In a later analysis, V and J genes were assigned by comparing TCR nucleotide sequences against IMGT/GENE-DB human TR gene sequences. The TCRdist pipeline was used in a later analysis to assign CDR3 sequences and most-parsimonious VDJ recombination scenarios. In a later analysis, each TCR beta chain was defined by its CDR3 amino acid sequence together with its V-gene family, and reads without a unique V-gene family were excluded. A later analysis removed 500 to 600 highly shared, low-generation-probability nucleotide sequences to deal with suspected cross-contamination and a sequencing artifact. In a later analysis, a clonal expansion index was calculated for each public chain from normalized within-repertoire ranks of inferred template counts. In a later analysis, generation probabilities were computed using a VDJ recombination model fitted to out-of-frame rearrangements, and the results were checked against IGoR. In a later analysis, hypergeometric tests were used to score TCR-TCR, TCR-HLA and TCR-CMV co-occurrence, with a repertoire-size bias correction applied to TCR pairs. In a later analysis, false discovery rates were estimated by permuting HLA or CMV assignments 20 times. In a later analysis, co-occurring TCRs were grouped with DBSCAN, and TCRdist sequence similarity was added when clustering was performed within HLA-allele-positive subsets. For co-occurrence clustering, repertoires with fewer than 30,000 or more than 120,000 public chains were excluded, along with about five repertoires with anomalous nucleotide sharing. The table comes from immuneACCESS by way of TCRdb, which keeps in-frame sequences with V and J called. Part of the clones is missing from these tables; in studies checked, under half for an unresolved V gene and the rest for unknown reasons. D and trimming were read from the DNA, whereas the V and J calls and clone size are those reported in that table. The table for this sample lists approximately 52,000 clones; 75% to 80% of them were counted only once. Jointly, the top ten make up around 2.5% of the sample.

The cohort consisted of 670 or so healthy bone marrow donors. At the time of sampling, every cohort member was nominally healthy, though immune exposures that went unrecorded were likely present. The donor was CMV seronegative and belonged to the group of 380 or so seronegative cohort members. Every donor gave a peripheral blood sample, and the peripheral blood mononuclear cells from that sample were used for TCR beta sequencing. The Qiagen DNeasy Blood Extraction Kit was used to extract genomic DNA from the blood cell samples. Here is what the overall study found, with its caveats: Only TCR beta chains were sequenced in this cohort, and the absence of alpha or paired-chain data limited detectable features. A later analysis found that most CMV-associated TCR beta chains appeared HLA-restricted, with HLA associations seemingly driven largely by CMV exposure. Because HLA typing was unavailable for some donors at each locus, only the typed subset was used in association tests. Strong co-occurrence of HLA alleles, especially DR and DQ, made assigning TCR associations to individual alleles difficult. A further reported finding was that TCR beta sequences accurately predicted the HLA-A and HLA-B alleles for most subjects in the first cohort. Immune exposure information for the cohort was limited to CMV serostatus. A cluster of highly shared sequence variants was judged likely to be a technical artifact of the sequencing pipeline. Linkage disequilibrium might explain the correlated functional status among segregating V segments, but an unknown experimental factor could not be ruled out. Compared with the approximately 670-donor mean, donors in an Asian-associated ancestry cluster had fewer N-insertions in productive TCRs, according to a later genetic analysis. The authors suggested that the approach could potentially be extended to other disease states and immunological phenotypes. In a later analysis, HLA-associated TCR beta chains showed more clonal expansion and lower generation probabilities than non-associated chains that were equally common. Broadly in line with IMGT annotations, most TCR beta V segments showed up in productive rearrangements about 87% or about 30% of the time in an earlier analysis of several hundred of the donors. A few of the identified cytomegalovirus-associated TCR beta chains were confirmed in vitro to be specific for cytomegalovirus antigens. An association between a missense DCLRE1C variant and V-gene and J-gene trimming of TCR beta chains was found in a later genetic analysis and replicated in an independent cohort. Roughly uniform sequencing depth across donors was assumed in presence/absence analyses, although this assumption may not hold. Because counts were too low, seventeen rarely observed V segments, including chromosome 9 orphons, were excluded from the earlier analysis of several hundred of the donors. In a later analysis, TCR association rates were found to vary across HLA loci, with the most associated TCRs seen for DRB1 alleles and the fewest for HLA-C alleles. The study listed approximately 150 TCR beta chains as associated with cytomegalovirus. Across donors, most TCR sequences were observed very rarely, whereas some public TCRs were present in many individuals. A later analysis reported that several top co-occurrence clusters appeared linked to parvovirus B19, influenza, CMV and Epstein-Barr virus. Cytomegalovirus status was reported to be diagnosed by the classifier with high specificity and sensitivity in both the original and validation cohorts. A later analysis associated 15,000 to 20,000 TCR beta sequences with specific HLA alleles at a false discovery rate of 0.05.

Specimen: PBMCs. The source is a female donor in good health and CMV-seronegative.

The nucleotide sequence reads as follows: TGCAGCGTTGGACAGACATACAATGAGCAGCTCTTC. Its protein product is CSVGQTYNEQLF. The chain joins TRBV29-1 to TRBJ2-1; D gene: possibly TRBD1, on 5 matching bases. The CDR3 numbers 12 residues from cysteine through phenylalanine. The entry retains the CDR3 DNA only, 36 bases that are in frame from base 1. The germline V gene sets CDR1 to SQVTM and CDR2 to ANQGSEA.